A selection of T cell receptor beta chains follows, all from one sample in a study of T cells after yellow fever vaccination. TCRdb used MiXCR to reprocess the 5' RACE reads, holding one entry per CDR3 protein. The table has 250,000 or so distinct CDR3 sequences, around 3.5% seen once. Sample: PBMCs, taken 15 days after the yellow fever booster vaccination. The receptor source for this set is a man between 18 and 29 years old who received the YFV17D yellow fever vaccine. Both conserved end residues are part of each CDR3. A D gene is named only where the DNA matches it firmly. Some rows have no size entry. The others give once, few or many, or a class for an expanded clone.

cdr3_nt: TGTGCCAGCACCCAGACAGGGAAGGGCGCCGGGGAGCTGTTTTTT
cdr3_aa: CASTQTGKGAGELFF
cdr3_length: 15
j_call: TRBJ2-2
clone_size: many
d_call: TRBD1
v_call: TRBV6-6

cdr3_nt: TGTGCCAGCAGCTTGTACCAGGTAGGGAATGAGCAGTTCTTC
cdr3_aa: CASSLYQVGNEQFF
cdr3_length: 14
j_call: TRBJ2-1
clone_size: NA
d_call: NA
v_call: TRBV5-6

cdr3_nt: TGTGCCAGCAGCTTAGTCGGGGGCGCGGGCACTGAAGCTTTCTTT
cdr3_aa: CASSLVGGAGTEAFF
cdr3_length: 15
j_call: TRBJ1-1
clone_size: many
d_call: NA
v_call: TRBV7-2

cdr3_nt: TGCAGTGCTCTACACTTTACAGGGCTAGAGACCCAGTACTTC
cdr3_aa: CSALHFTGLETQYF
cdr3_length: 14
j_call: TRBJ2-5
clone_size: many
d_call: NA
v_call: TRBV20-1

cdr3_nt: TGTGCCAGCAGTGAACCGACAGGGGTTTACGAGCAGTACTTC
cdr3_aa: CASSEPTGVYEQYF
cdr3_length: 14
j_call: TRBJ2-7
clone_size: many
d_call: TRBD1
v_call: TRBV6-1

cdr3_nt: TGTGCCAGTAAGGTGCGGACCTCCTTAGAGCAGTACTTC
cdr3_aa: CASKVRTSLEQYF
cdr3_length: 13
j_call: TRBJ2-7
clone_size: many
d_call: NA
v_call: TRBV19

cdr3_nt: TGTGCCAGCAGCCGGGGGACAGGTCTCCTGTTTTTT
cdr3_aa: CASSRGTGLLFF
cdr3_length: 12
j_call: TRBJ1-4
clone_size: many
d_call: TRBD1
v_call: TRBV13

cdr3_nt: TGTGCCAGCAACGGGCGACAGAACAATCAGCCCCAGCATTTT
cdr3_aa: CASNGRQNNQPQHF
cdr3_length: 14
j_call: TRBJ1-5
clone_size: many
d_call: NA
v_call: TRBV6-1

cdr3_nt: TGTGCCAGCAGCTCCCTAGAGTCGACTGGACAACTGTTTTTT
cdr3_aa: CASSSLESTGQLFF
cdr3_length: 14
j_call: TRBJ1-4
clone_size: many
d_call: NA
v_call: TRBV7-2

cdr3_nt: TGCGCCAGCAGCCAAGATTCGGCGCTTTCTAACTATGGCTACACCTTC
cdr3_aa: CASSQDSALSNYGYTF
cdr3_length: 16
j_call: TRBJ1-2
clone_size: NA
d_call: NA
v_call: TRBV4-1

cdr3_nt: TGTGCCAGCAGCTTGCATATGAACACTGAAGCTTTCTTT
cdr3_aa: CASSLHMNTEAFF
cdr3_length: 13
j_call: TRBJ1-1
clone_size: many
d_call: NA
v_call: TRBV7-3

cdr3_nt: TGTGCCAGCAGCTTCGACAGGGTCGACGAGCAGTACTTC
cdr3_aa: CASSFDRVDEQYF
cdr3_length: 13
j_call: TRBJ2-7
clone_size: many
d_call: TRBD1
v_call: TRBV7-9

cdr3_nt: TGCGCCAGCAGCCCCAATGACAGAAATACGCAGTATTTT
cdr3_aa: CASSPNDRNTQYF
cdr3_length: 13
j_call: TRBJ2-3
clone_size: many
d_call: NA
v_call: TRBV5-1

cdr3_nt: TGTGCCAGCAGCTTAATCTGGTTGGGGGGCCGGGAGACCCAGTACTTC
cdr3_aa: CASSLIWLGGRETQYF
cdr3_length: 16
j_call: TRBJ2-5
clone_size: many
d_call: NA
v_call: TRBV7-2

cdr3_nt: TGTGCCAGGACCTATAGCAATCAGCCCCAGCATTTT
cdr3_aa: CARTYSNQPQHF
cdr3_length: 12
j_call: TRBJ1-5
clone_size: many
d_call: NA
v_call: TRBV7-9

cdr3_nt: TGTGCCAGCACGGGACAAGGTTTCGGTAATTCACCCCTCCACTTT
cdr3_aa: CASTGQGFGNSPLHF
cdr3_length: 15
j_call: TRBJ1-6
clone_size: many
d_call: NA
v_call: TRBV2

cdr3_nt: TGTGCCAGCAGCCGGGACGGGCCCACAGATACGCAGTATTTT
cdr3_aa: CASSRDGPTDTQYF
cdr3_length: 14
j_call: TRBJ2-3
clone_size: many
d_call: NA
v_call: TRBV7-2

cdr3_nt: TGCGCCAGCAGCCGGTGGGACAGGGCTAATGAAAAACTGTTTTTT
cdr3_aa: CASSRWDRANEKLFF
cdr3_length: 15
j_call: TRBJ1-4
clone_size: many
d_call: TRBD1
v_call: TRBV4-3

cdr3_nt: TGTGCCAGCAGCCGACAGGTTGAGGAGACCCAGTACTTC
cdr3_aa: CASSRQVEETQYF
cdr3_length: 13
j_call: TRBJ2-5
clone_size: many
d_call: NA
v_call: TRBV7-2

cdr3_nt: TGTGCCAGCAGCCCACAGACAGGGGGGGACTATGGCTACACCTTC
cdr3_aa: CASSPQTGGDYGYTF
cdr3_length: 15
j_call: TRBJ1-2
clone_size: many
d_call: TRBD1
v_call: TRBV9

cdr3_nt: TGCGCCAGCAGCCAAGGACACAGGGGTCGTAACTCACCCCTCCACTTT
cdr3_aa: CASSQGHRGRNSPLHF
cdr3_length: 16
j_call: TRBJ1-6
clone_size: many
d_call: TRBD1
v_call: TRBV4-3

cdr3_nt: TGCGCCAGCAGCTTGGAGTCTCCCGGGGTTGGCTACACCTTC
cdr3_aa: CASSLESPGVGYTF
cdr3_length: 14
j_call: TRBJ1-2
clone_size: many
d_call: NA
v_call: TRBV5-1

cdr3_nt: TGTGCCAGCAGCCGGAATCAGGGGGCGCGGAATGAGCAGTTCTTC
cdr3_aa: CASSRNQGARNEQFF
cdr3_length: 15
j_call: TRBJ2-1
clone_size: many
d_call: TRBD1
v_call: TRBV4-2

cdr3_nt: TGCGCCAGCAGCCAAGAACAAGCTTACAATGAGCAGTTCTTC
cdr3_aa: CASSQEQAYNEQFF
cdr3_length: 14
j_call: TRBJ2-1
clone_size: NA
d_call: NA
v_call: TRBV4-3

cdr3_nt: TGTGCCAGCAGCGGACTAGTAAATGAGCAGTTCTTC
cdr3_aa: CASSGLVNEQFF
cdr3_length: 12
j_call: TRBJ2-1
clone_size: many
d_call: NA
v_call: TRBV9

cdr3_nt: TGTGCCTGGAGCGTTGACTTAAACACTGAAGCTTTCTTT
cdr3_aa: CAWSVDLNTEAFF
cdr3_length: 13
j_call: TRBJ1-1
clone_size: many
d_call: NA
v_call: TRBV30

cdr3_nt: TGCAGTGTGTCGTCGGGGCAGGGTCATCAGCCCCAGCATTTT
cdr3_aa: CSVSSGQGHQPQHF
cdr3_length: 14
j_call: TRBJ1-5
clone_size: many
d_call: NA
v_call: TRBV20-1

cdr3_nt: TGCGCCAGCAGATCGTCGGGAACGTACTATGGCTACACCTTC
cdr3_aa: CASRSSGTYYGYTF
cdr3_length: 14
j_call: TRBJ1-2
clone_size: many
d_call: NA
v_call: TRBV5-1

cdr3_nt: TGTGCCAGCAGTTTCAGGGGCGGTGACTATGGCTACACCTTC
cdr3_aa: CASSFRGGDYGYTF
cdr3_length: 14
j_call: TRBJ1-2
clone_size: many
d_call: NA
v_call: TRBV12-3/TRBV12-4

cdr3_nt: TGTGCCATCAGAGGGGCCCTGAACTATGGCTACACCTTC
cdr3_aa: CAIRGALNYGYTF
cdr3_length: 13
j_call: TRBJ1-2
clone_size: many
d_call: NA
v_call: TRBV10-3

cdr3_nt: TGCGCCAGCACCACATGGGGGGGCAAGGCTCAAGAGACCCAGTACTTC
cdr3_aa: CASTTWGGKAQETQYF
cdr3_length: 16
j_call: TRBJ2-5
clone_size: NA
d_call: NA
v_call: TRBV5-1

cdr3_nt: TGTGCCAGCAGTTATCGACAGGGCCCCGGGGGGACTGAAGCTTTCTTT
cdr3_aa: CASSYRQGPGGTEAFF
cdr3_length: 16
j_call: TRBJ1-1
clone_size: many
d_call: TRBD1
v_call: TRBV6-5

cdr3_nt: TGTGCCAGCAGGCGAGGGACAGCGAACACCGGGGAGCTGTTTTTT
cdr3_aa: CASRRGTANTGELFF
cdr3_length: 15
j_call: TRBJ2-2
clone_size: many
d_call: TRBD1
v_call: TRBV2

cdr3_nt: TGTGCCAGCAGCTTAGATGTACGGAAGAAGGAAACAGATACGCAGTATTTT
cdr3_aa: CASSLDVRKKETDTQYF
cdr3_length: 17
j_call: TRBJ2-3
clone_size: many
d_call: NA
v_call: TRBV7-9

cdr3_nt: TGTGCCAGCAGTTCTGCTGTGGGGGCCCGGACCGGGGAGCTGTTTTTT
cdr3_aa: CASSSAVGARTGELFF
cdr3_length: 16
j_call: TRBJ2-2
clone_size: many
d_call: NA
v_call: TRBV12-3/TRBV12-4

cdr3_nt: TGTGCCAGCATTCCAGGGGGACAGTTCACAGATACGCAGTATTTT
cdr3_aa: CASIPGGQFTDTQYF
cdr3_length: 15
j_call: TRBJ2-3
clone_size: NA
d_call: TRBD1
v_call: TRBV6-2/TRBV6-3

cdr3_nt: TGCGCCAGCAGCCAAGGCCCTTTTCGGGACAGGGGGGTAAATGAGCAGTTCTTC
cdr3_aa: CASSQGPFRDRGVNEQFF
cdr3_length: 18
j_call: TRBJ2-1
clone_size: many
d_call: TRBD1
v_call: TRBV4-1

cdr3_nt: TGTGCCAGCAGCTTAGCCCGACAGGGGACCCTTAACTATGGCTACACCTTC
cdr3_aa: CASSLARQGTLNYGYTF
cdr3_length: 17
j_call: TRBJ1-2
clone_size: many
d_call: TRBD1
v_call: TRBV7-8

cdr3_nt: TGTGCCAGCAGGCTCAACGGGCAAGAGACCCAGTACTTC
cdr3_aa: CASRLNGQETQYF
cdr3_length: 13
j_call: TRBJ2-5
clone_size: many
d_call: NA
v_call: TRBV12-3/TRBV12-4

cdr3_nt: TGTGCCAGCAGCCAAGATTCGACCGCAGATACGCAGTATTTT
cdr3_aa: CASSQDSTADTQYF
cdr3_length: 14
j_call: TRBJ2-3
clone_size: NA
d_call: NA
v_call: TRBV3-1

cdr3_nt: TGTGCCAGCAGCGTGACACAGGCCACCTCACCCCTCCACTTT
cdr3_aa: CASSVTQATSPLHF
cdr3_length: 14
j_call: TRBJ1-6
clone_size: few
d_call: NA
v_call: TRBV9

cdr3_nt: TGTGCCAGCAGCATGAGGGGTTACGAGCAGTACTTC
cdr3_aa: CASSMRGYEQYF
cdr3_length: 12
j_call: TRBJ2-7
clone_size: many
d_call: NA
v_call: TRBV7-8

cdr3_nt: TGTGCCAGCAGTGTGGACAGCTATAATTCACCCCTCCACTTT
cdr3_aa: CASSVDSYNSPLHF
cdr3_length: 14
j_call: TRBJ1-6
clone_size: few
d_call: NA
v_call: TRBV25-1

cdr3_nt: TGCAGTGCTTTTAGCCCCTCCCGGGGGGCAGTGGATACGCAGTATTTT
cdr3_aa: CSAFSPSRGAVDTQYF
cdr3_length: 16
j_call: TRBJ2-3
clone_size: many
d_call: NA
v_call: TRBV20-1

cdr3_nt: TGTGCCAGCGGTTACACGGCGTATCAGCCCCAGCATTTT
cdr3_aa: CASGYTAYQPQHF
cdr3_length: 13
j_call: TRBJ1-5
clone_size: many
d_call: NA
v_call: TRBV6-2/TRBV6-3

cdr3_nt: TGTGCCAGCAGTTGGACAGGGGGCAACCAGCCCCAGCATTTT
cdr3_aa: CASSWTGGNQPQHF
cdr3_length: 14
j_call: TRBJ1-5
clone_size: NA
d_call: TRBD1
v_call: TRBV6-2/TRBV6-3

cdr3_nt: TGTGCCAGCAGTGCCTCTGGGACTACCTATGGCTACACCTTC
cdr3_aa: CASSASGTTYGYTF
cdr3_length: 14
j_call: TRBJ1-2
clone_size: NA
d_call: NA
v_call: TRBV27

cdr3_nt: TGTGCCAGCAGCTTAGAATGGGACATGAACACTGAAGCTTTCTTT
cdr3_aa: CASSLEWDMNTEAFF
cdr3_length: 15
j_call: TRBJ1-1
clone_size: many
d_call: NA
v_call: TRBV7-2

cdr3_nt: TGTGCCAGCAGCCAAGTAGGGTCTGGACAGGGAGCCTACGAGCAGTACTTC
cdr3_aa: CASSQVGSGQGAYEQYF
cdr3_length: 17
j_call: TRBJ2-7
clone_size: few
d_call: TRBD1
v_call: TRBV4-2

cdr3_nt: TGTGCCAGCACGCCGAGGCAGAGCTCCTACGAGCAGTACTTC
cdr3_aa: CASTPRQSSYEQYF
cdr3_length: 14
j_call: TRBJ2-7
clone_size: many
d_call: NA
v_call: TRBV6-1

cdr3_nt: TGTGCCAGCAGTTCCGTTGGGGTAAATTCACCCCTCCACTTT
cdr3_aa: CASSSVGVNSPLHF
cdr3_length: 14
j_call: TRBJ1-6
clone_size: few
d_call: NA
v_call: TRBV6-5

cdr3_nt: TGTGCCAGCAGCTCGGATTCACCCCTCCACTTT
cdr3_aa: CASSSDSPLHF
cdr3_length: 11
j_call: TRBJ1-6
clone_size: NA
d_call: NA
v_call: TRBV7-9

cdr3_nt: TGTGCCAGCTCACCTTCAAGCGCTAGCGGCACAGATACGCAGTATTTT
cdr3_aa: CASSPSSASGTDTQYF
cdr3_length: 16
j_call: TRBJ2-3
clone_size: many
d_call: NA
v_call: TRBV18

cdr3_nt: TGTGCCAAGGGACAGGGGGAGCGCCGAACCGGGGAGCTGTTTTTT
cdr3_aa: CAKGQGERRTGELFF
cdr3_length: 15
j_call: TRBJ2-2
clone_size: many
d_call: NA
v_call: TRBV21-1

cdr3_nt: TGTGCCAGCAGCTTCACGGGCAGGGGTGACTATGGCTACACCTTC
cdr3_aa: CASSFTGRGDYGYTF
cdr3_length: 15
j_call: TRBJ1-2
clone_size: many
d_call: NA
v_call: TRBV5-5